The entry below describes one T cell receptor (beta chain). The sample originates from a study of blood T cell repertoires in COVID-19. For the study at large: COVID-19 samples from acute and convalescent phases originated in the United States, Italy and Spain. Sample material is recorded as cDNA or gDNA derived from T cells, B-cell-depleted T cells, or PBMCs.

Authors' methods: Amplification from reference gene primers served as the basis for estimated nucleated cell counts. Profiled with immunoSEQ multiplex PCR; TCRdb holds only in-frame clones, not every one. That table supplies the V and J calls and clone size; D and trimming were determined from the DNA. The sample has 180,000 or so clones; 70% to 85% are singletons. The J segment lost 5 bases and the V segment lost 6 bases, leaving 7 bases of the junction unmatched. Germline values: CDR1 LNHNV, CDR2 YYDKDF (reference sequence). The length of the CDR3 is 14 residues. Sequenced input: peripheral blood. The rearrangement uses TRBV15 and TRBJ2-7; TRBD2 matches at 10 bases. The TCR sequence derives from an elderly woman with acute or convalescent COVID-19. Here the CDR3 reads CATRRSGRADEQYF. The CDR3 DNA follows: TGTGCCACCAGACGGAGCGGGAGGGCCGACGAGCAGTACTTC. Based on the CDR3 plus reference TRBV15 and TRBJ2-7, the full variable domain is DAMVIQNPRYQVTQFGKPVTLSCSQTLNHNVMYWYQQKSSQAPKLLFHYYDKDFNNEADTPDNFQSRRPNTSFCFLDIRSPGLGDTAMYLCATRRSGRADEQYFGPGTRLTVT.